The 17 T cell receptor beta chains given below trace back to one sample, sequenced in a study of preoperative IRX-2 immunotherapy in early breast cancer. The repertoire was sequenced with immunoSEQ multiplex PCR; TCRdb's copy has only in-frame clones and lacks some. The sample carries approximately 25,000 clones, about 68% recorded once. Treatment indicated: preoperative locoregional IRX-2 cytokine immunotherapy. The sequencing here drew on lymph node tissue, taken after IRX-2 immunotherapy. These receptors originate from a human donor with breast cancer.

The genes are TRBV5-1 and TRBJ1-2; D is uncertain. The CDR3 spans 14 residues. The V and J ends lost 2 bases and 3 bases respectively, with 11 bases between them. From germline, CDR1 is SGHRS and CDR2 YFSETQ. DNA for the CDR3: TGCGCCAGCAGCTTAGTCCCTGACTACTATGGCTACACCTTC. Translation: CASSLVPDYYGYTF.

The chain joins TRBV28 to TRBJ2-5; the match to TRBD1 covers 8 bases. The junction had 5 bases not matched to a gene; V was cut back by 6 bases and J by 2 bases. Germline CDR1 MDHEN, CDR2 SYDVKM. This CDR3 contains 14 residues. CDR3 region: CASRKRDRQETQYF. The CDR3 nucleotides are TGTGCCAGCAGGAAAAGGGACAGGCAAGAGACCCAGTACTTC.

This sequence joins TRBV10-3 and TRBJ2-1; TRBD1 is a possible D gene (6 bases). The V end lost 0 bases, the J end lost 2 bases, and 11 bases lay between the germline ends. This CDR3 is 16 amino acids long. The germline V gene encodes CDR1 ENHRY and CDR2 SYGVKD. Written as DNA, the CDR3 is TGTGCCATCAGTGAGTCAGGGGGAGTGACCTACAATGAGCAGTTCTTC. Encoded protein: CAISESGGVTYNEQFF.

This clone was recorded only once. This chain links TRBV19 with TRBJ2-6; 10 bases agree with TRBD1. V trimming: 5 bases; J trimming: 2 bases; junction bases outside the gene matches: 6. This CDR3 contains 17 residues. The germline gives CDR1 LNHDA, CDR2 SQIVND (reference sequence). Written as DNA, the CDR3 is TGTGCCAGTAGTGGACGGACAGGGGGACCTGGGGCCAACGTCCTGACTTTC. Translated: CASSGRTGGPGANVLTF.

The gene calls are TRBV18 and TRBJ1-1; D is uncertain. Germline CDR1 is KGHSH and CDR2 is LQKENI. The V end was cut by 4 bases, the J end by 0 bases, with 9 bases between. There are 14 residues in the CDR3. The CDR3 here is CASSLAGLNTEAFF. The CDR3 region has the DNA TGTGCCAGCTCACTCGCCGGGCTGAACACTGAAGCTTTCTTT.

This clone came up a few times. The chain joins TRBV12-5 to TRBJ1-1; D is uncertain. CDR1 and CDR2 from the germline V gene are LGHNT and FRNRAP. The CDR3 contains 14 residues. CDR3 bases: TGTGCCAGCTGCTCCAGGACGGGGAACACTGAAGCTTTCTTT. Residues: CASCSRTGNTEAFF.

CDR3 in DNA: TGTGCCAGTAGTATATGGGGCACGGAGACCCAGTACTTC. Protein product: CASSIWGTETQYF. V is TRBV19 and J is TRBJ2-5; D possibly corresponds to TRBD1 (5 bases). The ends were cut back, 2 bases at V and 5 bases at J, with 9 bases in the middle. The CDR3 length is 13 residues. Germline values: CDR1 LNHDA, CDR2 SQIVND (reference sequence).

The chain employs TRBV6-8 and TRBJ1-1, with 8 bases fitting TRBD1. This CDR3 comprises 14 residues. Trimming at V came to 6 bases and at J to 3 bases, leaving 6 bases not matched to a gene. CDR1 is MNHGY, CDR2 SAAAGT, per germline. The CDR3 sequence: CASRPGGEYTEAFF. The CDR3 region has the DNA TGTGCCAGCAGACCAGGGGGCGAGTACACTGAAGCTTTCTTT.

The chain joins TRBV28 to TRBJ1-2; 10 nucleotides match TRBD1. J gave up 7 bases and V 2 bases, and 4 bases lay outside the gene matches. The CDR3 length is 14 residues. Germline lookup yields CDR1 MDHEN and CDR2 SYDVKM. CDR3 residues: CASSLGTGDRGYTF. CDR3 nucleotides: TGTGCCAGCAGTTTAGGGACAGGGGATCGTGGCTACACCTTC.

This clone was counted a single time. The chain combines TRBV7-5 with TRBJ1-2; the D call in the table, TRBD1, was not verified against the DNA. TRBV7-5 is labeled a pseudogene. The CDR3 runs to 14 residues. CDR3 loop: CASSLTTGGAGYTF. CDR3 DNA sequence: TGTGCCAGCAGCCTTACCACAGGGGGCGCTGGCTACACCTTC.

This CDR3 is CASGFRARKNTEAFF. The CDR3, as DNA: TGTGCTAGTGGTTTTCGGGCTCGTAAAAACACTGAAGCTTTCTTT. The chain employs TRBV12-5 and TRBJ1-1; D remains unclear. CDR3 size: 15 residues. V was pared by 3 bases and J by 2 bases, with 13 bases between. In germline, CDR1 is LGHNT, CDR2 FRNRAP.

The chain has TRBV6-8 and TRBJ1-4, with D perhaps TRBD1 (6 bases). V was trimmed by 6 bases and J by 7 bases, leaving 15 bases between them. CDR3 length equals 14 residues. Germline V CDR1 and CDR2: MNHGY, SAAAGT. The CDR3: CASRTQGRVEKLFF. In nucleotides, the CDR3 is TGTGCCAGCAGGACGCAGGGGAGGGTTGAAAAACTGTTTTTT.

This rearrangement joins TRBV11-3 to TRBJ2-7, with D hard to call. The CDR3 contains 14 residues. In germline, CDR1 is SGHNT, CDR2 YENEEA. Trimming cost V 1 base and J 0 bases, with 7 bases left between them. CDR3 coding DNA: TGTGCCAGCAGCTTAGGGACGCACTCCTACGAGCAGTACTTC. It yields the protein CASSLGTHSYEQYF.

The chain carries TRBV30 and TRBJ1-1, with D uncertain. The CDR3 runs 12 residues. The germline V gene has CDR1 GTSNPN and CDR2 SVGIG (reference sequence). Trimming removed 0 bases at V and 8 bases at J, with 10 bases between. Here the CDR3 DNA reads TGTGCCTGGAGTGTAAATGGGTGGGAAGCTTTCTTT. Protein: CAWSVNGWEAFF.

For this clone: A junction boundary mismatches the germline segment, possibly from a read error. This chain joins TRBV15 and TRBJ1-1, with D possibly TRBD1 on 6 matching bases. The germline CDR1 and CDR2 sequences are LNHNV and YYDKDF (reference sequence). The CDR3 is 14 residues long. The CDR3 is CASSPPGGGGGAFF. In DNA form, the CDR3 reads TGTGCCAGCAGCCCCCCGGGCGGAGGGGGGGGAGCTTTCTTT. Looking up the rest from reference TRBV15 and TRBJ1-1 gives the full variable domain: DAMVIQNPRYQVTQFGKPVTLSCSQTLNHNVMYWYQQKSSQAPKLLFHYYDKDFNNEADTPDNFQSRRPNTSFCFLDIRSPGLGDTAMYLCASSPPGGGGGAFFGQGTRLTVV.

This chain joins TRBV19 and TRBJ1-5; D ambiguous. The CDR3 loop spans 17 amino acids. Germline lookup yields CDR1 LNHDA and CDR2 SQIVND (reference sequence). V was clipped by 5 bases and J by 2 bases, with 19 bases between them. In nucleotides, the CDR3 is TGTGCCAGTAGTGCTAGCGAACGGGGTTCGGGCAATCAGCCCCAGCATTTT. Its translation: CASSASERGSGNQPQHF.

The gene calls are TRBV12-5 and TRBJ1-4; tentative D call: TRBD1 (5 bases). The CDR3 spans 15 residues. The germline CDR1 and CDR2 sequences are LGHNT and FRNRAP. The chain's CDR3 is CASGPGSSTNEKLFF. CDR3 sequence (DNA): TGTGCCAGCGGGCCAGGGTCGTCAACTAATGAAAAACTGTTTTTT.